The present entry profiles one TCR beta chain with its context. What it binds is not known. The data belong to a study of shared clonotypes between healthy human individuals. Study at large: The composition of the donors was two women and a few men aged 18 to 49. Overall study findings and caveats: Roughly 5% of naive CD4 clonotypes were shared across a handful of donors.

Method: immunoSEQ multiplex PCR; TCRdb's copy keeps in-frame clones and lacks some. This sample has some 1 million clones, with more than 60% found just once. The CDR3 length is 15 residues. Germline loops: CDR1 SGHNT, CDR2 YYREEE (reference sequence). V was shortened by 5 bases and J by 5 bases, with 17 bases between the two germline ends. Material for sequencing was memory CD4+ T cells sorted from blood. Subset indicated: CD45RA-negative fraction. The V gene is TRBV5-4, the J gene TRBJ2-1, with a tentative D call TRBD2 (5 bases). This receptor was obtained from a man aged 18-30 years in good health. The CDR3 sequence is CASRYAGNADNEQFF. Written as DNA, the CDR3 is TGTGCCAGCAGGTATGCCGGGAACGCCGACAATGAGCAGTTCTTC.